The 17 T cell receptor beta chains below come from one sample, sequenced in a study of CD8+CD57+ T cells in acquired aplastic anemia. According to the study, genomic DNA was the template for TCR beta VDJ and CDR3 profiling. Using its own MiXCR run on the reads, TCRdb lists one record per CDR3 protein. The sample lists about 150,000 distinct CDR3 sequences, 40% to 65% occurring once. Selection for sequencing was limited to patients who had shown CD8+CD57+ cell expansion by flow cytometry. The sample was sorted CD4+, CD8+, or CD8+CD57+ T cells (not recorded which) from PBMCs. These TCRs come from a human donor with aplastic anemia.

The chain couples TRBV19 to TRBJ1-5; 7 nucleotides agree with TRBD1. CDR3 length equals 15 residues. Germline V gives CDR1 LNHDA, CDR2 SQIVND (reference sequence). V shed 5 bases, J shed 7 bases, and the junction held 11 bases outside the gene matches. CDR3 nucleotides: TGTGCCAGTAGTGACGCAGGGGGGGCTTCCCAGCCCCAGCATTTT. It is translated as CASSDAGGASQPQHF.

The chain has TRBV10-1 and TRBJ2-2; a possible D gene is TRBD1 (6 bases). Germline V gives CDR1 WNHNN, CDR2 SYGVQD (reference sequence). Trimming took 6 bases from V and 6 from J, leaving 17 bases between them. The CDR3 has 15 residues. CDR3 in DNA: TGCGCCAGCAGCTTGGACAGTAGTAGGGCCGGGGAGCTGTTTTTT. It encodes CASSLDSSRAGELFF.

This clonotype was recorded at least ten times. The CDR3 DNA sequence: TGCGCCAGCACGCCGGGACAGGCGCTTTATGGCTACACCTTC. Encoded protein: CASTPGQALYGYTF. V is TRBV4-1 and J is TRBJ1-2, with TRBD1 matching 8 bases. V lost 7 bases and J lost 5; bases outside the gene matches: 9. Germline V gene data show CDR1 as MGHRA and CDR2 as YSYEKL. The CDR3 is 14 amino acids.

Many counts were recorded for this clonotype. V and J are TRBV10-3 and TRBJ2-2, with 9 positions matching TRBD1. J was trimmed by 7 bases and V by 0 bases; bases with no gene match: 6. The germline gives CDR1 ENHRY, CDR2 SYGVKD. CDR3 length: 16 residues. The DNA for the CDR3 is TGTGCCATCAGTGAGTCGAGGGACAGGGAAGGCGGGGAGCTGTTTTTT. The encoded protein is CAISESRDREGGELFF.

This clonotype occurred many times. This chain connects TRBV6-5 to TRBJ1-2; 7 bases fit TRBD1. Germline V CDR1 and CDR2: MNHEY, SVGAGI. The junction had 5 bases not matched to a gene; V was cut back by 0 bases and J by 7 bases. The CDR3 covers 14 residues. This CDR3 reads CASSYSEGAGGYTF. DNA of the CDR3: TGTGCCAGCAGTTACTCCGAGGGGGCGGGTGGCTACACCTTC.

Only a few counts were recorded for this clonotype. The rearrangement links TRBV7-8 to TRBJ1-6, with TRBD1 matching 8 bases. The J segment lost 8 bases and the V segment lost 6 bases, leaving 6 bases of the junction unmatched. Germline V gene data show CDR1 as SGHVS and CDR2 as FQNEAQ. The CDR3 length is 14 residues. This chain's CDR3 is CASSSGQGDSPLHF. CDR3 nucleotides: TGTGCCAGCAGTTCAGGACAGGGAGATTCACCCCTCCACTTT.

The DNA for the CDR3 is TGTGCCAGCAGTGAGGGGGCGGGAGGGCCCTCGACGGGGACAGATACGCAGTATTTT. Translating it yields CASSEGAGGPSTGTDTQYF. This rearrangement joins TRBV2 to TRBJ2-3; 9 nucleotides match TRBD2. J lost 3 bases, V lost 3 bases, and 16 bases had no gene match. Germline-derived CDR1 and CDR2 are SNHLY and FYNNEI. This CDR3 contains 19 residues.

This clonotype has ten or more counts. The chain has TRBV4-1 and TRBJ2-3; a weak D match, TRBD1 (5 bases). Germline CDR1 reads MGHRA; CDR2 reads YSYEKL. The CDR3 loop spans 14 amino acids. V was cut by 3 bases and J by 4 bases, with 11 bases left in between. The CDR3 nucleotides are TGCGCCAGCAGCCATCAGGGTGCCGCAGATACGCAGTATTTT. Translated: CASSHQGAADTQYF.

The CDR3 reads CASSTSAGLNQPQHF. In DNA, the CDR3 is TGTGCCAGCAGTACCTCCGCGGGCCTCAATCAGCCCCAGCATTTT. The chain employs TRBV12-3 or TRBV12-4 and TRBJ1-5; D not certain. The length of the CDR3 is 15 residues. V gave up 5 bases and J gave up 3 bases, with 14 bases separating them.

This clonotype was seen many times. The rearrangement links TRBV7-3 to TRBJ2-5; maybe TRBD1 (6 bases). The CDR3 length is 13 residues. Deletions cut 4 bases from V and 5 bases from J, with 11 bases between. Germline V CDR1 and CDR2: SGHTA, FQGTGA. CDR3: CASSSQGWETQYF. DNA of the CDR3: TGTGCCAGCAGCTCTCAGGGGTGGGAGACCCAGTACTTC.

This clonotype was detected many times. The gene calls are TRBV4-3 and TRBJ2-1, with D uncertain. V lost 2 bases, J lost 6 bases, and 8 bases lay in between. Germline V gives CDR1 LGHNA, CDR2 YSLEER. The CDR3 has 13 amino acids. The CDR3 is CASSQSRANEQFF. CDR3 nucleotide sequence: TGCGCCAGCAGCCAATCAAGGGCCAATGAGCAGTTCTTC.

This chain links TRBV5-1 with TRBJ1-2; D may be TRBD1 (6 bases). The germline V gene encodes CDR1 SGHRS and CDR2 YFSETQ. This CDR3 has 13 residues. The V gene lost 4 bases and the J gene lost 4 bases, with 11 bases spanning the gap. CDR3 in amino acids: CASSPQGGYGYTF. CDR3 DNA sequence: TGCGCCAGCAGCCCACAGGGAGGCTATGGCTACACCTTC.

The chain links TRBV19 to TRBJ2-5; the D gene could be TRBD1 or TRBD2 (5 bases each). CDR1 is LNHDA, CDR2 SQIVND, per germline (reference sequence). The V gene lost 6 bases and the J gene lost 3 bases, with 11 bases spanning the gap. The CDR3 spans 13 residues. CDR3 region: CASSGAAEETQYF. The CDR3 nucleotides are TGTGCCAGTAGCGGGGCGGCAGAAGAGACCCAGTACTTC.

The chain uses TRBV5-8 and TRBJ1-5; maybe TRBD1 (5 bases). This CDR3 contains 14 residues. The V end was cut by 1 base, the J end by 7 bases, with 12 bases between. CDR1 is SGHTS, CDR2 YDEGEE, per germline. The CDR3 here is CASSLRQPRQPQHF. CDR3 DNA sequence: TGTGCCAGCAGCTTGAGACAGCCTCGACAGCCCCAGCATTTT.

This chain connects TRBV15 to TRBJ2-7; 13 positions agree with TRBD2. The CDR3 sequence is 15 residues long. From germline, CDR1 is LNHNV and CDR2 YYDKDF (reference sequence). J was trimmed by 2 bases and V by 3 bases; bases with no gene match: 1. CDR3 bases: TGTGCCACCAGCAGCGGACTAGCGGGGGCCTACGAGCAGTACTTC. Residues: CATSSGLAGAYEQYF.

The CDR3 bases are TGTGCCACCAGTGCGGCAGGGGGCAATCAGCCCCAGCATTTT. It specifies CATSAAGGNQPQHF. The chain employs TRBV24-1 and TRBJ1-5; a possible D gene is TRBD1 (6 bases). CDR1 and CDR2 from the germline V gene are KGHDR and SFDVKD. The V end lost 5 bases, the J end lost 2 bases, and 9 bases lay between the germline ends. This CDR3 is 14 amino acids long.

The J gene is TRBJ2-7, the V gene TRBV19; no firm D call. CDR3 length: 13 amino acids. The germline V gene encodes CDR1 LNHDA and CDR2 SQIVND (reference sequence). Trimming shortened V by 4 bases and J by 3 bases, and 10 bases separated the two germline ends. The CDR3 bases are TGTGCCAGTAGTAAGATGGGGAACTACGAGCAGTACTTC. Encoded protein: CASSKMGNYEQYF.